This entry lists 23 T cell receptor beta chains sequenced from one sample in a study of T cell changes during pregnancy in multiple sclerosis (dated by TCRdb to the late 2010s). Receptor amplification or capture employed the immunoSEQ multiplex PCR assay. This immuneACCESS table, as held by TCRdb, lists in-frame sequences with V and J called but not all clones. Of the missing ones, under half trace to an unresolved V gene in checked studies; the others have no known cause. The sample has around 71,000 clones on record, around nine tenths of them singletons. The ten largest clones capture roughly 1.2% of the sample. The sample was peripheral blood, taken in the third trimester of pregnancy. The receptors stem from a female donor with multiple sclerosis, enrolled in a pregnancy study.

The chain is built from TRBV4-1 and TRBJ2-1, with no clear D. V lost 4 bases to trimming and J lost 4 bases, with 8 bases between them. Germline V gene lookup returns CDR1 MGHRA and CDR2 YSYEKL. There are 13 residues in the CDR3. CDR3 loop: CASSPRIYNEQFF. As DNA, the CDR3 is TGCGCCAGCAGCCCCAGGATTTACAATGAGCAGTTCTTC.

This clone was detected once. The CDR3 coding sequence is TGTGCCAGCAGCTGGAGACAGGGCAATGAGCAGTTCTTC. Amino acids: CASSWRQGNEQFF. This rearrangement joins TRBV5-4 to TRBJ2-1; TRBD1 matches at 7 bases. Germline CDR1 is SGHNT and CDR2 is YYREEE (reference sequence). V trimming: 3 bases; J trimming: 6 bases; junction bases outside the gene matches: 3. This CDR3 comprises 13 residues.

This sequence joins TRBV19 and TRBJ1-1, with 10 positions matching TRBD1. V trimming: 1 base; J trimming: 0 bases; junction bases outside the gene matches: 8. The CDR3 sequence is 18 residues long. CDR1 and CDR2 from the germline V gene are LNHDA and SQIVND (reference sequence). CDR3 loop: CASSIAYKGQGVNTEAFF. The DNA for the CDR3 is TGTGCCAGTAGTATAGCGTACAAAGGACAGGGGGTGAACACTGAAGCTTTCTTT.

J is TRBJ2-3 and V is TRBV7-2; D call uncertain. Trimming shortened V by 1 base and J by 0 bases, and 5 bases separated the two germline ends. CDR3 length equals 14 residues. Germline V CDR1 and CDR2: SGHTA, FQGNSA. The CDR3 sequence is CASSLVQSTDTQYF. For the CDR3, the DNA is TGTGCCAGCAGCTTAGTGCAGAGCACAGATACGCAGTATTTT.

J is TRBJ2-7 and V is TRBV5-1; 11 positions match TRBD1. The junction had 9 bases not matched to a gene; V was cut back by 4 bases and J by 6 bases. The CDR3 has 15 amino acids. In germline, CDR1 is SGHRS, CDR2 YFSETQ. The CDR3: CASSPGTGGPLEQYF. The CDR3 DNA reads TGCGCCAGCAGCCCCGGGACAGGGGGGCCGCTCGAGCAGTACTTC.

This sequence joins TRBV19 and TRBJ2-4; 11 nucleotides agree with TRBD1. CDR1 is LNHDA and CDR2 is SQIVND in the germline V gene (reference sequence). V shed 4 bases, J shed 6 bases, and the junction held 8 bases outside the gene matches. There are 16 residues in the CDR3. CDR3 DNA: TGTGCCAGTAGTACCACCGGGACAGGGGGAGGAAACATTCAGTACTTC. Translation gives CASSTTGTGGGNIQYF. The full variable domain, rest sourced from reference TRBV19 and TRBJ2-4, is DGGITQSPKYLFRKEGQNVTLSCEQNLNHDAMYWYRQDPGQGLRLIYYSQIVNDFQKGDIAEGYSVSREKKESFPLTVTSAQKNPTAFYLCASSTTGTGGGNIQYFGAGTRLSVL.

The V and J genes are TRBV18 and TRBJ2-3, with D unresolved. The CDR3 is 15 amino acids. Trimming removed 1 base at V and 2 bases at J, with 10 bases between. Germline-derived CDR1 and CDR2 are KGHSH and LQKENI. This CDR3 is CASSPLNGYTDTQYF. CDR3 in DNA: TGTGCCAGCTCACCACTCAACGGTTACACAGATACGCAGTATTTT.

This clone has just a few counts. This rearrangement joins TRBV4-1 to TRBJ1-1; possibly TRBD1 for D (5 bases). V lost 2 bases and J 4 bases, leaving 11 bases between the germline ends. CDR3 length: 14 residues. Germline assignment: CDR1 MGHRA and CDR2 YSYEKL. The CDR3 nucleotides are TGCGCCAGCAGCCAAAGGGGCGAGAGCACTGAAGCTTTCTTT. This gives the protein CASSQRGESTEAFF.

The chain is built from TRBV30 and TRBJ1-2; weak D call: TRBD1 (5 bases). The CDR3 has 14 amino acids. V lost 2 bases to trimming and J lost 7 bases, with 17 bases between them. CDR1 is GTSNPN and CDR2 is SVGIG in the germline V gene (reference sequence). The CDR3 sequence: CAWSPGGFDSGYTF. DNA for the CDR3: TGTGCCTGGAGTCCCGGGGGGTTCGATTCTGGCTACACCTTC.

The chain couples TRBV5-1 to TRBJ2-6, with 7 bases fitting TRBD1. The germline V gene encodes CDR1 SGHRS and CDR2 YFSETQ. The V and J ends lost 6 bases and 0 bases, in that order; junction bases with no gene match: 9. CDR3 length equals 17 residues. This CDR3 reads CASTSGQRVSGANVLTF. As DNA, the CDR3 is TGCGCCAGCACCTCGGGACAGAGGGTCTCTGGGGCCAACGTCCTGACTTTC.

This rearrangement joins TRBV6-4 to TRBJ2-7, with D possibly matching TRBD2 (5 bases). Germline V CDR1 and CDR2: MRHNA, SNTAGT. CDR3 length: 15 amino acids. V dropped 3 bases and J dropped 2 bases, with 14 bases sitting between them. The CDR3 loop is CASSEAGSGPYEQYF. The CDR3 DNA reads as TGTGCCAGCAGTGAGGCTGGGAGCGGACCCTACGAGCAGTACTTC.

The CDR3 bases are TGCAGCGTTGGACAGGGGGCTGGGGCCAACGTCCTGACTTTC. Its protein is CSVGQGAGANVLTF. The gene calls are TRBV29-1 and TRBJ2-6; TRBD1 agrees at 9 bases. Germline values: CDR1 SQVTM, CDR2 ANQGSEA. The V segment lost 4 bases and the J segment 2 bases; nucleotides outside the gene matches: 0. The CDR3 covers 14 residues.

The genes are TRBV5-4 and TRBJ2-1; perhaps TRBD2 as D (6 bases). Germline V CDR1 and CDR2: SGHNT, YYREEE (reference sequence). The CDR3 has 14 amino acids. Trimming stripped 3 bases from V and 6 bases from J, with 13 bases between. CDR3 DNA: TGTGCCAGCAGCTCGTGGGGACTTTCCAATGAGCAGTTCTTC. Amino acids: CASSSWGLSNEQFF. The whole variable domain, remainder taken from reference TRBV5-4 and TRBJ2-1, is ETGVTQSPTHLIKTRGQQVTLRCSSQSGHNTVSWYQQALGQGPQFIFQYYREEENGRGNFPPRFSGLQFPNYSSELNVNALELDDSALYLCASSSWGLSNEQFFGPGTRLTVL.

The CDR3 sequence is CASSLSQGLYNEQFF. In nucleotides, the CDR3 is TGCGCCAGCAGCTTGTCCCAGGGCCTCTACAATGAGCAGTTCTTC. The gene calls are TRBV5-1 and TRBJ2-1, with D possibly matching TRBD1 (5 bases). V was pared by 1 base and J by 3 bases, with 11 bases between. Germline CDR1 and CDR2: SGHRS and YFSETQ. The CDR3 runs 15 residues.

This chain links TRBV19 with TRBJ1-1; 7 bases are a match to TRBD1. This CDR3 contains 17 residues. V lost 8 bases to trimming and J lost 5 bases; unmatched junction nucleotides: 20. Germline CDR1 and CDR2: LNHDA and SQIVND (reference sequence). The CDR3 protein is CASRGGQGLLSGTEAFF. The CDR3 DNA follows: TGTGCCAGTCGAGGGGGCCAAGGGCTCTTAAGTGGTACTGAAGCTTTCTTT.

The chain has TRBV19 and TRBJ1-5; tentatively, D is TRBD1 (5 bases). V was trimmed by 5 bases and J by 2 bases, leaving 16 bases between them. Germline CDR1 LNHDA, CDR2 SQIVND (reference sequence). The CDR3 runs 16 residues. CDR3 bases: TGTGCCAGTAGTTTGGAGGGACGTTGGGGCAATCAGCCCCAGCATTTT. Amino acids: CASSLEGRWGNQPQHF. The full variable domain, completed using reference TRBV19 and TRBJ1-5, is DGGITQSPKYLFRKEGQNVTLSCEQNLNHDAMYWYRQDPGQGLRLIYYSQIVNDFQKGDIAEGYSVSREKKESFPLTVTSAQKNPTAFYLCASSLEGRWGNQPQHFGDGTRLSIL.

The gene calls are TRBV19 and TRBJ1-5; 7 bases are shared with TRBD1. The CDR3 consists of 15 residues. Germline CDR1 reads LNHDA; CDR2 reads SQIVND (reference sequence). V lost 5 bases and J lost 3; bases outside the gene matches: 7. The CDR3 DNA is TGTGCCAGTAGTCCCGACAGGGTTTACAATCAGCCCCAGCATTTT. The encoded protein is CASSPDRVYNQPQHF.

V usage is TRBV5-1 and J usage is TRBJ2-4; TRBD2 agrees at 9 bases. The V segment lost 0 bases and the J segment 11 bases; nucleotides outside the gene matches: 9. The CDR3 is 15 residues long. The V gene's germline CDR1 is SGHRS and CDR2 YFSETQ. Written as DNA, the CDR3 is TGCGCCAGCAGCTTGGAAGTGGATAGCGGGAGAGTTCAGTACTTC. This gives the protein CASSLEVDSGRVQYF. Full variable domain (missing parts from reference TRBV5-1 and TRBJ2-4): KAGVTQTPRYLIKTRGQQVTLSCSPISGHRSVSWYQQTPGQGLQFLFEYFSETQRNKGNFPGRFSGRQFSNSRSEMNVSTLELGDSALYLCASSLEVDSGRVQYFGAGTRLSVL.

The chain employs TRBV29-1 and TRBJ1-3; D is unclear. Germline V gives CDR1 SQVTM, CDR2 ANQGSEA. The V end was cut by 5 bases, the J end by 0 bases, with 14 bases between. The CDR3 loop spans 15 amino acids. In DNA, the CDR3 is TGCAGCGTTAAAGTCCCCGGGTCCTCTGGAAACACCATATATTTT. Translating gives CSVKVPGSSGNTIYF.

This clone was counted only a few times. The CDR3 loop reads CASSQVRGNTEAFF. DNA of the CDR3: TGTGCCAGCAGCCAAGTAAGGGGGAACACTGAAGCTTTCTTT. This chain connects TRBV14 to TRBJ1-1, with D perhaps matching TRBD1 (5 bases). The CDR3 covers 14 residues. CDR1 and CDR2 (germline): SGHDN, FVKESK. Trimming stripped 1 base from V and 1 base from J, with 7 bases between.

The chain recombines TRBV23-1 with TRBJ1-4, with D maybe TRBD1 (6 bases). TRBV23-1 is an open reading frame whose function is uncertain. The CDR3 covers 12 residues. V gave up 3 bases and J gave up 8 bases, with 7 bases separating them. In nucleotides, the CDR3 is TGCGCCAGCAGTCACAGGGGCGAAAAACTGTTTTTT. It specifies CASSHRGEKLFF.

Written as DNA, the CDR3 is TGTGCCAGCAGCTCCCCGGGACTAGAATCAGATACGCAGTATTTT. Encoded protein: CASSSPGLESDTQYF. V and J are TRBV7-8 and TRBJ2-3, with 8 positions matching TRBD2. In germline, CDR1 is SGHVS, CDR2 FQNEAQ. V dropped 4 bases and J dropped 4; count of bases not matched to a gene: 7. This CDR3 spans 15 amino acids.

The chain links TRBV6-5 to TRBJ2-5; D remains unclear. The CDR3 covers 12 residues. CDR1 and CDR2 from the germline V gene are MNHEY and SVGAGI. V lost 7 bases and J 1 base, leaving 7 bases between the germline ends. The CDR3 region is CASTSPQETQYF. The CDR3 region has the DNA TGTGCCAGCACTAGTCCCCAAGAGACCCAGTACTTC.